The clone carrying this T cell receptor beta chain was picked up a small number of times. Antigen specificity is unknown. This CDR3 spans 14 amino acids. Germline V CDR1 and CDR2: MNHEY, SVGAGI. Trimming removed 11 bases from V and 1 base from J, with 17 bases in between. The sample is drawn from a study of persistence of HIV-infected CD4 T cells. Notes on the study in general: TCR oligoclonality correlated with proviral oligoclonality in the same sorted populations. CMV- and Gag-responding cells had lower TCRbeta richness than CD3/CD28-responding cells. The rare CMV-responding cells with HIV-1 proviruses were not separately TCR-sequenced.

This was the immunoSEQ version 4 assay in survey mode. Repertoires were generated with immunoSEQ multiplex PCR, while TCRdb's copy carries only in-frame clones and drops some. The data show 64,000 or so clones, with under 80% seen just once and 1.5% to 2% held by the top ten. An overlapping HIV-1 Gag peptide pool stimulated these cells at about 1 ug/peptide/mL. CD40L/CD69 double-negative CD45RO-high memory CD4+ T cells were collected. The sequencing here drew on CD4+ T cells sorted from PBMCs after approximately 19-hour stimulation, taken from a patient who received antiretroviral therapy. This clonotype was sampled from an adult man with HIV who was CMV-seropositive. This sequence joins TRBV6-5 and TRBJ1-1; no reliable D call. The CDR3 DNA follows: TGTGCCGTAAGACCCACAACGGGGAACACTGAAGCTTTCTTT. Its translation is CAVRPTTGNTEAFF.